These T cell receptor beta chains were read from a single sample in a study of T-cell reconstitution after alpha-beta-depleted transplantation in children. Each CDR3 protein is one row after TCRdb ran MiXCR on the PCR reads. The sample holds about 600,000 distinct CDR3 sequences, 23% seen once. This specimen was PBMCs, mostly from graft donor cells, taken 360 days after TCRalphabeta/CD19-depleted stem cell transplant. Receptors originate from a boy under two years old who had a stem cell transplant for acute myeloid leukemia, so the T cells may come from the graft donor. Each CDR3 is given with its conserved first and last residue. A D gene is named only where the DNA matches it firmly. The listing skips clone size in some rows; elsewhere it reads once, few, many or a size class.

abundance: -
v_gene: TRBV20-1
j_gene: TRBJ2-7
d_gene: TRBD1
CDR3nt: TGCAGTGCTAGAGATGCCTTGCCCGGACAGGTTCTCTCCTACGAGCAGTACTTC
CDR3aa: CSARDALPGQVLSYEQYF

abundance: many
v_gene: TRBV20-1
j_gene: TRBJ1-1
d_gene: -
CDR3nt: TGCAGTGGACAAGTGAACACTGAAGCTTTCTTT
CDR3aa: CSGQVNTEAFF

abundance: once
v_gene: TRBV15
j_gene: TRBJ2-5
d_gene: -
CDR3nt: TGTGCCACCAGCCGAAGCAAGGAGGTCGACCAAGAGACCCAGTACTTC
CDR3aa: CATSRSKEVDQETQYF

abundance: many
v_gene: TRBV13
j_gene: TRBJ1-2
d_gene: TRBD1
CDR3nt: TGTGCCAGCAGCTTAGCCAGGACAGGCAATACAGACTATGGCTACACCTTC
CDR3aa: CASSLARTGNTDYGYTF

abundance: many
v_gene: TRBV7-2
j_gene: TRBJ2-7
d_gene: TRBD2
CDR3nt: TGTGCCAGCAGCTTAGGGGGACTAATCTCCTACGAGCAGTACTTC
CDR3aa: CASSLGGLISYEQYF

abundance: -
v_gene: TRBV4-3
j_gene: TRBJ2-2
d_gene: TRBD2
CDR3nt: TGCGCCAGCAGCCAAGGACTAGCGGGGGGTTTGACCGGGGAGCTGTTTTTT
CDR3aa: CASSQGLAGGLTGELFF

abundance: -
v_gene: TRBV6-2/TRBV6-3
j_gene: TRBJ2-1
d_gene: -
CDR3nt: TGTGCCAGCAGTGCGGACCCCGACAATGAGCAGTTCTTC
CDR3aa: CASSADPDNEQFF

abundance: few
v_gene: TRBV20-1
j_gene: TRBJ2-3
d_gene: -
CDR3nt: TGCAGTGCTAGTCGGGGGAGCCTGAGCACAGATACGCAGTATTTT
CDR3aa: CSASRGSLSTDTQYF

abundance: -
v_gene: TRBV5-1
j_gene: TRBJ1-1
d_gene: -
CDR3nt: TGCGCCAGCAGCTCCCCCTCAAGGACTGAAGCTTTCTTT
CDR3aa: CASSSPSRTEAFF

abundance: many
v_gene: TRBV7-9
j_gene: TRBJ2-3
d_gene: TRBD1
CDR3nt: TGTGCCAGCACCACGACAGGGCCAGAGGATACGCAGTATTTT
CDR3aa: CASTTTGPEDTQYF

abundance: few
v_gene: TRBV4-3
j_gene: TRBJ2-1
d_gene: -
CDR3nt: TGCGCCAGCAGCAGGACTATCCGCGATGAGCAGTTCTTC
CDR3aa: CASSRTIRDEQFF

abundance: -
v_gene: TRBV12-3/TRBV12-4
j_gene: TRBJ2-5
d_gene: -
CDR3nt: TGTGCCAGCAGTTCCGCCTCACCCAGGGGGGGGGCGGGAGAGACCCAGTACTTC
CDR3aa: CASSSASPRGGAGETQYF

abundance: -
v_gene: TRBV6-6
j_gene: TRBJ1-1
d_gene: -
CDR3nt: TGTGCCACCAGTCCGTGGAGGGCCGACGAAGCTTTCTTT
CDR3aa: CATSPWRADEAFF

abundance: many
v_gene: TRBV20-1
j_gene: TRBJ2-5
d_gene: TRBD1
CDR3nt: TGCAGTGCTAGAGAGCACAGGGGAAAAGAGACCCAGTACTTC
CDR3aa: CSAREHRGKETQYF

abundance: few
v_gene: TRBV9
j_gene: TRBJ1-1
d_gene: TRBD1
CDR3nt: TGTGCCAGCAGCGCAGGGGGGACCACTGAAGCTTTCTTT
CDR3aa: CASSAGGTTEAFF

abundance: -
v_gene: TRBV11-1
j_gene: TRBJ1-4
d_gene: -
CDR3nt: TGTGCCAGCAGCCGTACGTCCGCAACTAATGAAAAACTGTTTTTT
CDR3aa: CASSRTSATNEKLFF

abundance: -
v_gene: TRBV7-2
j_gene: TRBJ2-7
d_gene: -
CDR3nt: TGTGCCAGCAGCCTCCCTCCGGGGCGCGAGCAGTACTTC
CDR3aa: CASSLPPGREQYF

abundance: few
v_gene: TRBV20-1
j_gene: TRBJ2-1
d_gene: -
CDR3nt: TGCAGTGCTAGTTTTTTGGGGACGCCAAGTAGGGTCGATGAGCAGTTCTTC
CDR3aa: CSASFLGTPSRVDEQFF

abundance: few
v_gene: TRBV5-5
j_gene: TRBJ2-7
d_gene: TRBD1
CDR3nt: TGTGCCAGCAGTCCGGGGATGGACAGGCGAGTAGGCTACGAGCAGTACTTC
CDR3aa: CASSPGMDRRVGYEQYF

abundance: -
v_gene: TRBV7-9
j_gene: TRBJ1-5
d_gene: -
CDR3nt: TGTGCCAGCAGCGCCCGTTTAGGACAGCCCCAGCATTTT
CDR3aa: CASSARLGQPQHF

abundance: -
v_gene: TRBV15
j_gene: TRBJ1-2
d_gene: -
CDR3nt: TGTGCCACCAGCGAAGGCCTTCCTACTAGCTATGGCTACACCTTC
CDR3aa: CATSEGLPTSYGYTF

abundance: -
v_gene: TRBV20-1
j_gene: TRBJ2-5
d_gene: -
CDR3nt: TGCAGTGCTAGAGGGTCAGGGGAGACCCAGTACTTC
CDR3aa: CSARGSGETQYF

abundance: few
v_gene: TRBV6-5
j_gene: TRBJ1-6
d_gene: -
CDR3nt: TGTGCCAGCAGTTACGTGGTTTCGGATTCACCCCTCCACTTT
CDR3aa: CASSYVVSDSPLHF

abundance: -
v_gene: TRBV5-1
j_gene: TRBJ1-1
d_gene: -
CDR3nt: TGCGCCAGCAGCCACGGGACCGCCGTGTGGGAGGGCACTGAAGCTTTCTTT
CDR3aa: CASSHGTAVWEGTEAFF

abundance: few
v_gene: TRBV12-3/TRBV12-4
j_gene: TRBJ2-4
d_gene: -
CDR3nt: TGTGCCAGCAGCCCACCCCTCGACGAAAACATTCAGTACTTC
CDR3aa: CASSPPLDENIQYF

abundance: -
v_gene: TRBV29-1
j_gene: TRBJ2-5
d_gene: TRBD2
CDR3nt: TGCAGCGTAACTCTAGGACTAGCGGGCCTCCAAGAGACCCAGTACTTC
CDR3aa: CSVTLGLAGLQETQYF

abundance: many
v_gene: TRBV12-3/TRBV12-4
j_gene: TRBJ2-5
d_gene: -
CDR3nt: TGTGCCAGCAGTTTAGCGGGGGGGCAACAGACCCAGTACTTC
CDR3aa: CASSLAGGQQTQYF

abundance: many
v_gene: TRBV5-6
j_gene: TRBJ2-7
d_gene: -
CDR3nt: TGTGCCAGCAGGTTACAATCGTTGGGACGGAGCTCCTACGAGCAGTACTTC
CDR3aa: CASRLQSLGRSSYEQYF

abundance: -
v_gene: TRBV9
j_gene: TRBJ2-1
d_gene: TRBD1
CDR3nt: TGTGCCAGCAGCGCCTTTGACCGGACAGGGCCCTACAATGAGCAGTTCTTC
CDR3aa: CASSAFDRTGPYNEQFF

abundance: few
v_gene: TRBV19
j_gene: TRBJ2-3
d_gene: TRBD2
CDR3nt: TGTGCCACCTTAGCGGGGGGCACAGATACGCAGTATTTT
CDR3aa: CATLAGGTDTQYF

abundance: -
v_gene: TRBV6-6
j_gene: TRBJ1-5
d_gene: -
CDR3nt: TGTGCCACCCAGGGGCCTAATCAGCCCCAGCATTTT
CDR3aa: CATQGPNQPQHF

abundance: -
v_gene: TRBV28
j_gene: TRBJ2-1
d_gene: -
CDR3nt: TGTGCCAGCAGTTTTCCAGGACTGGCGGATCACAATGAGCAGTTCTTC
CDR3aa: CASSFPGLADHNEQFF

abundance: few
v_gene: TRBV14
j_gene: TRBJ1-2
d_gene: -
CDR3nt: TGTGCCAGCAGCCCGCTCAGAGGCGCTAGCTATGGCTACACCTTC
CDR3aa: CASSPLRGASYGYTF

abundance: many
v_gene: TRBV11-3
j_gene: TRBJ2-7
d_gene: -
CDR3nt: TGTGCCAGCAGTCCCTTTTCCCTATTCTACGAGCAGTACTTC
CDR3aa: CASSPFSLFYEQYF

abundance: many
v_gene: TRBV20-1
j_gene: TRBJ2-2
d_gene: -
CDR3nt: TGCAGTGCTAGGAACGGCGACACCGGGGAGCTGTTTTTT
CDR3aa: CSARNGDTGELFF

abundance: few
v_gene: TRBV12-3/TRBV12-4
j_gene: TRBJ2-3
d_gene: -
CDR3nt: TGTGCCAGCAGTCTCGGCGGGACCGCCACAGATACGCAGTATTTT
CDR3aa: CASSLGGTATDTQYF

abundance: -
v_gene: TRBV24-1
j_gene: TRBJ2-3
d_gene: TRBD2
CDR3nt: TGTGCCACCAGTGTAGCGGGGAACACAGATACGCAGTATTTT
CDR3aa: CATSVAGNTDTQYF

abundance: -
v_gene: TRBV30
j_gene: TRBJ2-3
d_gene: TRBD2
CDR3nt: TGTGCCTGGAGCCGGACTAGCGGGGTGGGGCATACAGATACGCAGTATTTT
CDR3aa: CAWSRTSGVGHTDTQYF

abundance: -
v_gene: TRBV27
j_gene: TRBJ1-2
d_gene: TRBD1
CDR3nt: TGTGCCAGCAGTTTGACAGGGACGGGTTGGGGCTACACCTTC
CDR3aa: CASSLTGTGWGYTF

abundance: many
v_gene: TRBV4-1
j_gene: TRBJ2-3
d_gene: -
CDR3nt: TGCGCCAGCAGCCATGGCCCCGCGGACCGCACAGATACGCAGTATTTT
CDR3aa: CASSHGPADRTDTQYF

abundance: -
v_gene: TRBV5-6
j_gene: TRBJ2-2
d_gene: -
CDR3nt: TGTGCCAGCAGCACACTCTTTACCACGGGGGACACCGGGGAGCTGTTTTTT
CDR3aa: CASSTLFTTGDTGELFF

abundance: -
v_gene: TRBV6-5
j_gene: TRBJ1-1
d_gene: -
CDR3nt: TGTGCCAGCCAAATAGGCACAGATGAAGCTTTCTTT
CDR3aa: CASQIGTDEAFF

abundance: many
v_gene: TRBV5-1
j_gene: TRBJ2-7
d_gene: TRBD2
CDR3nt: TGCGCCAGCAGGAACCGGGACTACCTATACGAGCAGTACTTC
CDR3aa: CASRNRDYLYEQYF

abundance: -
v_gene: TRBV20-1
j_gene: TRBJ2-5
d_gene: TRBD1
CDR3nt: TGCAGTGCTAGGGGAACAGGGGTGTTTGAGACCCAGTACTTC
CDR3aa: CSARGTGVFETQYF

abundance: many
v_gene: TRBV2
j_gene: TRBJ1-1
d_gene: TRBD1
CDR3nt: TGTGCCAGCAAGGACAGGGGTCTTCCTGAAGCTTTCTTT
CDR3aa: CASKDRGLPEAFF

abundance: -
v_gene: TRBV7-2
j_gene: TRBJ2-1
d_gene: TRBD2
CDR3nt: TGTGCCAGCAGCTTGGGAAGCGGGGGGGTACTATATGAGCAGTTCTTC
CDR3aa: CASSLGSGGVLYEQFF

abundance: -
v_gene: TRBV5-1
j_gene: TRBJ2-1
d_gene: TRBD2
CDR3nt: TGCGCCAGCAGCCCCGATCGACTAGCCTCCTGGGTTGAGCAGTTCTTC
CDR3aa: CASSPDRLASWVEQFF

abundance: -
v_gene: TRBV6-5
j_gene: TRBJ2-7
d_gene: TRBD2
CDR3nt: TGTGCCAGCAGTTATCTGGGGGGGAGCTCCTACGAGCAGTACTTC
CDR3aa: CASSYLGGSSYEQYF

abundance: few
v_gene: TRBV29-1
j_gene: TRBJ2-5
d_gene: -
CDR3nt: TGCAGCGTCAAAACCATGCCCCAAGAGACCCAGTACTTC
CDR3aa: CSVKTMPQETQYF

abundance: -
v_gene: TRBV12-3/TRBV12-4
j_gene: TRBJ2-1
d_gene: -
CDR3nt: TGTGCCAGCAGTTACGGGGCGCCTTACAATGAGCAGTTCTTC
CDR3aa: CASSYGAPYNEQFF

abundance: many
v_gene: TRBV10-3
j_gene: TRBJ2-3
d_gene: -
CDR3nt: TGTGCCATCGGGCGGGGATCCAGCACAGATACGCAGTATTTT
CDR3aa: CAIGRGSSTDTQYF

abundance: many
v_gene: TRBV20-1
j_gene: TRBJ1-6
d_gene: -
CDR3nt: TGCAGTGCTAGAGGCAGGGATAATTCACCCCTCCACTTT
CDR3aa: CSARGRDNSPLHF

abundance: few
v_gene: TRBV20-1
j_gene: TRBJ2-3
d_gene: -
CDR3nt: TGCAGTGCTGTGCGGCGGGGGCGCACAGATACGCAGTATTTT
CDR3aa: CSAVRRGRTDTQYF

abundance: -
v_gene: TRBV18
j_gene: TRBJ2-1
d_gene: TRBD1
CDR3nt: TGTGCCAGCTCACCACGTAGAGGGGGCCAGAACAATGAGCAGTTCTTC
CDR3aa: CASSPRRGGQNNEQFF

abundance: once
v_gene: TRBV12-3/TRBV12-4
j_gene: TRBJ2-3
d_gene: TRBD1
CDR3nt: TGTGCCAGCAGTTTAAGGGCACAGGGGGCTTTAGATACGCAGTATTTT
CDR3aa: CASSLRAQGALDTQYF

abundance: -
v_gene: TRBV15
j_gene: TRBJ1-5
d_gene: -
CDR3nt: TGTGCCACCAGCAGAGTGAGGGGGCAGCCCCAGCATTTT
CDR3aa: CATSRVRGQPQHF

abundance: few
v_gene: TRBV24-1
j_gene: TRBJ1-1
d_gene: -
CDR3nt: TGTGCCACCAGTGTTTCTATGGGACGGTCGAACACTGAAGCTTTCTTT
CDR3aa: CATSVSMGRSNTEAFF

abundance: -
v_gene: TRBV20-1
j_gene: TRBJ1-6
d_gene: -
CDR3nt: TGCAGTGCTCTTGACCGAAGCTCCTATAATTCACCCCTCCACTTT
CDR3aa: CSALDRSSYNSPLHF

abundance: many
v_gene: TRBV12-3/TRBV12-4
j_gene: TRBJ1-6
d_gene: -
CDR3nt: TGTGCCAGCAGTTTAGAAGGGGGGACCAATTCACCCCTCCACTTT
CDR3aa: CASSLEGGTNSPLHF

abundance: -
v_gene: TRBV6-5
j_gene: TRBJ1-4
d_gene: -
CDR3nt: TGTGCCAGCAGTTACTCGGGCCCGGAAGATGAAAAACTGTTTTTT
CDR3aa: CASSYSGPEDEKLFF